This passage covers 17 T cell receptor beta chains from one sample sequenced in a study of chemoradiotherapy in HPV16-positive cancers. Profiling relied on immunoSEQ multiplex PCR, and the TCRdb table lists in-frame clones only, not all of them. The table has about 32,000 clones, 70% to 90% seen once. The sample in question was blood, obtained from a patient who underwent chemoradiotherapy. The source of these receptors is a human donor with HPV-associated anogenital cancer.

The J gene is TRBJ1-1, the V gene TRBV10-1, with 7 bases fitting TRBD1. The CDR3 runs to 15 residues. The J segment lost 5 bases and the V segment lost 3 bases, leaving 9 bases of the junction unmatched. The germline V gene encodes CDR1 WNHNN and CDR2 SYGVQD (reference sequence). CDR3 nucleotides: TGCGCCAGCAGTGATTTAAGAGGGGGCCATACTGAAGCTTTCTTT. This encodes CASSDLRGGHTEAFF.

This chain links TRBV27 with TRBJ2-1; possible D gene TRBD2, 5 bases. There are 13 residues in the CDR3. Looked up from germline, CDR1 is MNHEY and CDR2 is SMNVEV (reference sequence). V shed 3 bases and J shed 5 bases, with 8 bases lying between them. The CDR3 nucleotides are TGTGCCAGCAGTTTGGTAGCGAACAATGAGCAGTTCTTC. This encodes CASSLVANNEQFF.

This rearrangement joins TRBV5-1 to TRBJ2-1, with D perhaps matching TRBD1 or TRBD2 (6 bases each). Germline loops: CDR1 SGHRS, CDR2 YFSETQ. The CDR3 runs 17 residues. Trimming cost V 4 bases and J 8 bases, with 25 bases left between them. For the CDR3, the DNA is TGCGCCAGCAGCCTGGGACTTATAACGGGGGCAGGGGATGAGCAGTTCTTC. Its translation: CASSLGLITGAGDEQFF.

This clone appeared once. CDR3 coding DNA: TGTGCCAGCAGCTTAGGGGGGGGCGTTGGGGCCAACGTCCTGACTTTC. Protein product: CASSLGGGVGANVLTF. The chain couples TRBV7-6 to TRBJ2-6; possibly TRBD2 for D (7 bases). The CDR3 has 16 amino acids. V was cut by 1 base and J by 3 bases, with 10 bases left in between. Per the germline V gene, CDR1 is SGHVS and CDR2 is FNYEAQ.

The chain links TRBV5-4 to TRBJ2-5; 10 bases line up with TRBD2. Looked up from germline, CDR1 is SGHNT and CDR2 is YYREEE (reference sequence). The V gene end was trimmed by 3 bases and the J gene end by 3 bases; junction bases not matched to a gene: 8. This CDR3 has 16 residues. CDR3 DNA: TGTGCCAGCAGCTCGACTCTAGCGGGGGTAAAAGAGACCCAGTACTTC. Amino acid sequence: CASSSTLAGVKETQYF.

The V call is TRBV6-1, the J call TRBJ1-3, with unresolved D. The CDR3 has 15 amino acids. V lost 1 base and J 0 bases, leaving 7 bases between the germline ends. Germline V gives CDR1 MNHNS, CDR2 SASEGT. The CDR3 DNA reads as TGTGCCAGCAGTGAAGGCCGGAGCTCTGGAAACACCATATATTTT. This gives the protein CASSEGRSSGNTIYF.

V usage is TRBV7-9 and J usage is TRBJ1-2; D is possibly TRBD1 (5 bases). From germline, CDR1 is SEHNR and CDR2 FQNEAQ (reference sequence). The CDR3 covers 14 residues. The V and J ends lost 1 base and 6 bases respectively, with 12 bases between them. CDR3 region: CASSLVLGTHGYTF. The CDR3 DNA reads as TGTGCCAGCAGCTTAGTGCTGGGGACGCATGGCTACACCTTC.

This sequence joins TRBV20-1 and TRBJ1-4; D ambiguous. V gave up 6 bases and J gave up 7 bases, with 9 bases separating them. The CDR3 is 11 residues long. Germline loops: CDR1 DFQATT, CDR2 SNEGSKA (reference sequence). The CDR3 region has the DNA TGCAGTGCCCGGAGAGGTGAAAAACTGTTTTTT. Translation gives CSARRGEKLFF.

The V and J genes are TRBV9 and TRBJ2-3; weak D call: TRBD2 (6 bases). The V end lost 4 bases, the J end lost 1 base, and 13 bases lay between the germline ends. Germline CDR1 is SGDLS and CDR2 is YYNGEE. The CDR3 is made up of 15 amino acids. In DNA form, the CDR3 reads TGTGCCAGCAGCCCGGGGGTTTGGGGCACAGATACGCAGTATTTT. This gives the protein CASSPGVWGTDTQYF.

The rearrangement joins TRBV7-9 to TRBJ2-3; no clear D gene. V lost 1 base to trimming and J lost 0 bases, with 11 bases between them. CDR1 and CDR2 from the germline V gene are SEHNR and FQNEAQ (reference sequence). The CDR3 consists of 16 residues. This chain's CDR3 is CASSLERQASTDTQYF. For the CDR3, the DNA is TGTGCCAGCAGCTTAGAACGGCAGGCTAGCACAGATACGCAGTATTTT.

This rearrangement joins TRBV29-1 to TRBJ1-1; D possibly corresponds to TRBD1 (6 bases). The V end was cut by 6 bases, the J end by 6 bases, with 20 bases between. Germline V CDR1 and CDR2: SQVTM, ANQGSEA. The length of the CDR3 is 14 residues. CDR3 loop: CSVQSRGGRAEAFF. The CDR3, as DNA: TGCAGCGTCCAATCGCGAGGGGGTAGAGCTGAAGCTTTCTTT.

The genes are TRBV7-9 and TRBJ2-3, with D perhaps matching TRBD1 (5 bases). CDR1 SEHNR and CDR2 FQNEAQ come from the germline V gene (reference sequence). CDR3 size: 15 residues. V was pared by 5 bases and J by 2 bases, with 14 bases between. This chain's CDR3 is CASSPIQGFTDTQYF. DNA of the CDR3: TGTGCCAGCAGCCCGATCCAGGGATTCACAGATACGCAGTATTTT.

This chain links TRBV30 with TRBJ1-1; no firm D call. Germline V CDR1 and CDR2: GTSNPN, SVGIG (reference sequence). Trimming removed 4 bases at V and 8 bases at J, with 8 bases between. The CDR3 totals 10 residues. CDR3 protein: CAWKVTEAFF. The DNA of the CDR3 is TGTGCCTGGAAGGTCACCGAAGCTTTCTTT.

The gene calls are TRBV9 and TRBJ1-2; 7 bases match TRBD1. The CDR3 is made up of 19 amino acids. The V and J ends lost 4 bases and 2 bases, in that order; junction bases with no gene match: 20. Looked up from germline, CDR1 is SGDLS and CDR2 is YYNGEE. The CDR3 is CASSQSPQRTGSLNYGYTF. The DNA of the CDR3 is TGTGCCAGCAGCCAATCACCCCAACGGACAGGCTCGCTAAACTATGGCTACACCTTC.

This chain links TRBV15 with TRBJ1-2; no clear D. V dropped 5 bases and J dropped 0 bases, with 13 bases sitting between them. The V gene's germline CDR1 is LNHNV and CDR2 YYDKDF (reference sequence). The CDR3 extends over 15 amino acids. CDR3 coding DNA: TGTGCCACCAGCTTTGGGCCAGCATCTAACTATGGCTACACCTTC. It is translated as CATSFGPASNYGYTF.

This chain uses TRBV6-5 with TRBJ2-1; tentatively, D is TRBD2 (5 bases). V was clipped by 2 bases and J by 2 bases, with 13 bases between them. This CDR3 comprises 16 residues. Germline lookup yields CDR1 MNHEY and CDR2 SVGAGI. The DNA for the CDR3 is TGTGCCAGCAGTTACGGGCTAGCTTCAACCTACAATGAGCAGTTCTTC. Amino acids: CASSYGLASTYNEQFF.

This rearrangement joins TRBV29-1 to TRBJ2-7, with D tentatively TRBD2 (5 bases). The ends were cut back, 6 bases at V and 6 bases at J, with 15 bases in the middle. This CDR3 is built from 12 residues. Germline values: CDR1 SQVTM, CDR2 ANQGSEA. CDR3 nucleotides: TGCAGCGTAGGACTTTCCCGTTCCGAGCAGTACTTC. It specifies CSVGLSRSEQYF.